The 21 T cell receptor beta chains presented below share a single source sample, sequenced in a study of blood T cell repertoires in COVID-19. TCRdb keeps only in-frame clones here, not all; method: immunoSEQ multiplex PCR. The sample contains fewer than 400,000 clones, roughly 85% of which appear only once. Sequencing was performed on PBMCs or T cells enriched from blood (not recorded which). The receptors stem from a woman in her twenties or thirties who had been exposed to COVID-19.

This clone has just one count. This chain uses TRBV19 with TRBJ2-7; D is perhaps TRBD2 (6 bases). Germline V lookup: CDR1 LNHDA, CDR2 SQIVND (reference sequence). V shed 8 bases and J shed 0 bases, with 11 bases lying between them. The CDR3 runs to 13 residues. CDR3 bases: TGTGCCAGTGAATCGGGGGACTCCTACGAGCAGTACTTC. This codes for CASESGDSYEQYF.

This clone was recorded at least ten times. The chain combines TRBV9 with TRBJ1-1; D gene unclear. Germline V CDR1 and CDR2: SGDLS, YYNGEE. The CDR3 is 13 amino acids. Between the trimmed V and J ends, which lost 4 bases and 5 bases, there was a span of 12 bases. The CDR3, as DNA: TGTGCCAGCAGCCAATCGTTCGGGACTGAAGCTTTCTTT. Translation gives CASSQSFGTEAFF. Complete variable domain (other parts from reference TRBV9 and TRBJ1-1): DSGVTQTPKHLITATGQRVTLRCSPRSGDLSVYWYQQSLDQGLQFLIQYYNGEERAKGNILERFSAQQFPDLHSELNLSSLELGDSALYFCASSQSFGTEAFFGQGTRLTVV.

This clone was observed once. The rearrangement uses TRBV6-4 and TRBJ2-3; 7 nucleotides match TRBD2. The CDR3 sequence is 15 residues long. V lost 3 bases to trimming and J lost 1 base; unmatched junction nucleotides: 4. Germline V gives CDR1 MRHNA, CDR2 SNTAGT. In nucleotides, the CDR3 is TGTGCCAGCAGTGAGACTAGCCATCGCACAGATACGCAGTATTTT. It encodes CASSETSHRTDTQYF.

The chain combines TRBV7-9 with TRBJ2-3; possibly TRBD2 for D (5 bases). The ends were cut back, 1 base at V and 4 bases at J, with 12 bases in the middle. Germline CDR1 SEHNR, CDR2 FQNEAQ (reference sequence). The CDR3 length is 15 residues. Here the CDR3 reads CASSLELFGADTQYF. The CDR3 nucleotides read TGTGCCAGCAGCTTAGAGCTGTTCGGGGCAGATACGCAGTATTTT.

The rearrangement uses TRBV4-1 and TRBJ1-6; D remains unclear. The V end lost 0 bases, the J end lost 8 bases, and 11 bases lay between the germline ends. The V gene's germline CDR1 is MGHRA and CDR2 YSYEKL. The CDR3 runs to 15 residues. CDR3 protein: CASSQDSSQDSPLHF. CDR3 coding DNA: TGCGCCAGCAGCCAAGATAGTTCCCAAGATTCACCCCTCCACTTT.

The chain links TRBV3-1 (or the pseudogene TRBV3-2) to TRBJ2-5, with 7 bases lining up with TRBD1. The CDR3 sequence is 15 residues long. Unmatched junction bases numbered 5, after V lost 3 bases and J lost 1 base. Germline lookup yields CDR1 LGHDT and CDR2 YNNKEL (reference sequence). CDR3 nucleotide sequence: TGTGCCAGCAGCCAGAATACAGGGGTCCAAGAGACCCAGTACTTC. It codes for CASSQNTGVQETQYF.

This clone came up a few times. The rearrangement links TRBV19 to TRBJ1-4; TRBD1 aligns across 7 bases. Germline CDR1 is LNHDA and CDR2 is SQIVND (reference sequence). Unmatched junction bases numbered 12, after V lost 6 bases and J lost 8 bases. CDR3 size: 15 residues. This CDR3 is CASSRDRAQREKLFF. CDR3 bases: TGTGCCAGTAGCCGAGACAGGGCACAGAGAGAAAAACTGTTTTTT.

This chain joins TRBV18 and TRBJ2-7; weak D call: TRBD2 (6 bases). The CDR3 extends over 14 amino acids. CDR1 and CDR2 from the germline V gene are KGHSH and LQKENI. Trimming left V 2 bases short and J 5 bases short, with 13 bases between. Here the CDR3 DNA reads TGTGCCAGCTCACCAGATGCGGGAACCGACGAGCAGTACTTC. This sequence encodes CASSPDAGTDEQYF.

The rearrangement joins TRBV25-1 to TRBJ1-6; 8 bases fit TRBD1. CDR1 is MGHDK, CDR2 SYGVNS, per germline. CDR3 length: 15 residues. J gave up 9 bases and V 0 bases, and 4 bases lay outside the gene matches. The CDR3 region has the DNA TGTGCCAGCAGTGAATATGGACAGGGAGCTTCACCCCTCCACTTT. This gives the protein CASSEYGQGASPLHF.

This sequence joins TRBV30 and TRBJ2-1, with TRBD2 matching over 11 bases. The CDR3 contains 20 residues. Germline trimming cut 4 bases from V and 4 bases from J; bases unmatched to any gene: 21. Germline-derived CDR1 and CDR2 are GTSNPN and SVGIG (reference sequence). The CDR3 loop reads CAWTSRVASGGTYPYNEQFF. The CDR3 DNA reads TGTGCCTGGACTTCAAGGGTGGCTAGCGGGGGGACATACCCTTACAATGAGCAGTTCTTC. The full variable domain, its missing parts supplied by reference TRBV30 and TRBJ2-1, is SQTIHQWPATLVQPVGSPLSLECTVEGTSNPNLYWYRQAAGRGLQLLFYSVGIGQISSEVPQNLSASRPQDRQFILSSKKLLLSDSGFYLCAWTSRVASGGTYPYNEQFFGPGTRLTVL.

CDR3 in DNA: TGTGCCAGCAGTTACCGCGGAGTAGCGGACTACAATGAGCAGTTCTTC. This gives the protein CASSYRGVADYNEQFF. V gene TRBV6-2 or TRBV6-3 combines with J gene TRBJ2-1; D might be TRBD2 (6 bases). The CDR3 contains 16 residues. Germline loops: CDR1 MNHEY, CDR2 SVGEGT. The V end was cut by 2 bases, the J end by 3 bases, with 14 bases between.

This chain uses TRBV6-5 with TRBJ2-7; 7 nucleotides align to TRBD1. The germline V gene encodes CDR1 MNHEY and CDR2 SVGAGI. CDR3 length equals 14 residues. After removal of 9 bases from V and 3 bases from J, the junction contained 11 bases not matched to a gene. The CDR3 region is CASRRDRMIYEQYF. The CDR3 coding sequence is TGTGCCAGTAGACGGGACAGAATGATCTACGAGCAGTACTTC.

The genes are TRBV19 and TRBJ2-3; 14 positions match TRBD2. Looked up from germline, CDR1 is LNHDA and CDR2 is SQIVND (reference sequence). The CDR3 is made up of 18 amino acids. The junction had 9 bases not matched to a gene; V was cut back by 3 bases and J by 4 bases. CDR3 DNA sequence: TGTGCCAGTAGTATGGGACTAGCGGGAGTAGGTAGTGCAGATACGCAGTATTTT. Its protein product is CASSMGLAGVGSADTQYF.

The V call is TRBV6-5, the J call TRBJ2-7; 7 nucleotides match TRBD1. Trimming cost V 8 bases and J 4 bases; bases outside gene matches: 8. The length of the CDR3 is 13 residues. Germline values: CDR1 MNHEY, CDR2 SVGAGI. CDR3 residues: CASGRGFEYEQYF. The CDR3 DNA sequence: TGTGCCAGCGGCAGGGGGTTTGAGTACGAGCAGTACTTC.

This chain connects TRBV6-5 to TRBJ2-7; TRBD1 agrees at 8 bases. Germline V gene lookup returns CDR1 MNHEY and CDR2 SVGAGI. Losses at the gene ends were 8 bases for V and 3 bases for J; bases not matched to a gene: 3. The CDR3 contains 12 residues. The CDR3 coding sequence is TGTGCCAGCGGAGGACAGGGCTACGAGCAGTACTTC. Translated, it gives CASGGQGYEQYF.

The chain employs TRBV20-1 and TRBJ1-1; D remains ambiguous. This CDR3 is built from 11 residues. Germline-derived CDR1 and CDR2 are DFQATT and SNEGSKA (reference sequence). Trimming removed 6 bases from V and 2 bases from J, with 7 bases in between. In DNA form, the CDR3 reads TGCAGTGCCTACGATAACACTGAAGCTTTCTTT. Translated: CSAYDNTEAFF.

Worth noting for this clone: One end of the junction varies from germline; a read error may be responsible. The chain uses TRBV5-4 and TRBJ1-2, with a tentative D call TRBD1 (5 bases). Germline V gives CDR1 SGHNT, CDR2 YYREEE (reference sequence). CDR3 size: 11 residues. The CDR3 nucleotides are TGTGCCAGCAGCGGAAGGGGTATCCTCTTATTC. Protein sequence: CASSGRGILLF.

The sample holds a few counts of this clone. V is TRBV5-4 and J is TRBJ2-1; 13 positions agree with TRBD2. CDR1 is SGHNT and CDR2 is YYREEE in the germline V gene (reference sequence). J lost 10 bases, V lost 4 bases, and 8 bases had no gene match. CDR3 length equals 15 residues. Written as DNA, the CDR3 is TGTGCCAGCAGCCTAGGGACTAGCGGGGCCCAAGAGCAGTTCTTC. Protein sequence: CASSLGTSGAQEQFF.

The rearrangement links TRBV6-5 to TRBJ1-1; TRBD1 is a possible D gene (5 bases). The germline V gene has CDR1 MNHEY and CDR2 SVGAGI. V dropped 2 bases and J dropped 2 bases, with 9 bases sitting between them. The CDR3 covers 14 residues. CDR3: CASSYGRTNTEAFF. CDR3 nucleotides: TGTGCCAGCAGTTACGGGCGGACAAACACTGAAGCTTTCTTT.

The V call is TRBV6-1, the J call TRBJ2-7; 9 nucleotides agree with TRBD2. Trimming removed 2 bases from V and 6 bases from J; junction bases left unmatched: 17. Germline CDR1 MNHNS, CDR2 SASEGT. The CDR3 extends over 18 amino acids. As DNA, the CDR3 is TGTGCCAGCAGTGAATTAGAGGTAGGACTAGCGCAACCACGCGAGCAGTACTTC. Residues: CASSELEVGLAQPREQYF.

This sequence joins TRBV18 and TRBJ1-4, with TRBD1 identical over 8 bases. This CDR3 contains 14 residues. Germline-derived CDR1 and CDR2 are KGHSH and LQKENI. Losses at the gene ends were 5 bases for V and 6 bases for J; bases not matched to a gene: 5. For the CDR3, the DNA is TGTGCCAGCTCAACACAGGACAGGGATGAAAAACTGTTTTTT. The encoded protein is CASSTQDRDEKLFF.